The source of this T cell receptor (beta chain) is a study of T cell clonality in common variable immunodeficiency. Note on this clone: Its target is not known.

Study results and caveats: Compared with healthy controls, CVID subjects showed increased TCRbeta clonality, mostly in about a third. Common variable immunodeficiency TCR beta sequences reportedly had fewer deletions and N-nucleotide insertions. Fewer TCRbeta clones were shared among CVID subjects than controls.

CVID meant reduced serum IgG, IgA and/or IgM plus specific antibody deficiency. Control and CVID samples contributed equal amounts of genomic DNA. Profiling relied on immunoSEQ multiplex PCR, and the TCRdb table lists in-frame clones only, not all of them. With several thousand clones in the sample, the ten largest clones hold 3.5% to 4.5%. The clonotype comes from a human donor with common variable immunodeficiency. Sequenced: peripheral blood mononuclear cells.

The DNA read from the CDR3 is TGCAGCGTTGAATCCCGGGACAGGGGCTACGAG. Translating it yields CSVESRDRGYE. The CDR3 in its entirety is CSVESRDRGYEQYF. This chain connects TRBV29-1 to TRBJ2-7; 10 nucleotides agree with TRBD1. The CDR3 extends 3 residues past the end of the read, so its final part is completed from the germline J gene. J lost 3 bases, V lost 2 bases, and 4 bases had no gene match. Per the germline V gene, CDR1 is SQVTM and CDR2 is ANQGSEA. The CDR3 covers 14 residues.